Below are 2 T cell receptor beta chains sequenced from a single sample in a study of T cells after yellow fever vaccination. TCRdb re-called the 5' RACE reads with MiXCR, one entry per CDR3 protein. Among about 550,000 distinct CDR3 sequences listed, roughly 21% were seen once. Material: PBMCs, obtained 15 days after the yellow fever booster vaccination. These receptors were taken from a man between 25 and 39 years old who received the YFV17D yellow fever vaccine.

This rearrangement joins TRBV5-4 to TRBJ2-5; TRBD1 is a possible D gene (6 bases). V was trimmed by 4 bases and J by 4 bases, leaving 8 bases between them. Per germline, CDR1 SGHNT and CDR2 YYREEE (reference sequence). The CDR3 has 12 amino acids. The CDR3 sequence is CASSRDTETQYF. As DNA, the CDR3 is TGTGCCAGCAGCCGGGACACAGAGACCCAGTACTTC.

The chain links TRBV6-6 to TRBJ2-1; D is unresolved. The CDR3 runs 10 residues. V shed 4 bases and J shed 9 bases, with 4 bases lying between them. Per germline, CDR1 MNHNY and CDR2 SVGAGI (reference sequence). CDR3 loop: CASSSGEQFF. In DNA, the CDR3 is TGTGCCAGCAGTTCCGGTGAGCAGTTCTTC.